Each of the 2 T cell receptor beta chains below was sequenced from the same sample in a study of blood T cell repertoires in COVID-19. Clones were read by immunoSEQ multiplex PCR, and TCRdb kept only the in-frame ones, dropping some. The sample records roughly 120,000 clones, 75% to 90% being singletons. The specimen was peripheral blood. These receptors were collected from a man in his thirties or forties with acute or convalescent COVID-19.

The rearrangement links TRBV3-1 (or the pseudogene TRBV3-2) to TRBJ1-1; 8 nucleotides match TRBD1. The V and J ends lost 5 bases and 3 bases, in that order; junction bases with no gene match: 2. The CDR3 spans 13 residues. CDR1 and CDR2 (germline): LGHDT, YNNKEL (reference sequence). This CDR3 is CASSDRGDTEAFF. The CDR3 coding sequence is TGTGCCAGCAGCGACAGGGGCGACACTGAAGCTTTCTTT.

The V call is TRBV27, the J call TRBJ2-6, with 7 bases fitting TRBD1. V shed 6 bases, J shed 1 base, and the junction held 9 bases outside the gene matches. The germline V gene encodes CDR1 MNHEY and CDR2 SMNVEV (reference sequence). CDR3 length: 17 amino acids. The CDR3 loop is CASSPGDSQSGANVLTF. In nucleotides, the CDR3 is TGTGCCAGCAGCCCAGGGGACAGTCAGTCTGGGGCCAACGTCCTGACTTTC.